The 14 T cell receptor beta chains given below trace back to one sample, sequenced in a study of T cell clones after liver transplantation (dated by TCRdb to between 2017 and 2020). The time point label here, explained by the study, means: pre-transplant. The library was generated by the immunoSEQ multiplex PCR assay. TCRdb holds this immuneACCESS table with in-frame rearrangements only. Some clones are missing; in checked studies, unresolved V genes explain under half, and the rest has no known cause. Recorded for this sample are about 25,000 clones; 55% to 70% of them occurred a single time. Approximately 3% of the sample lies in the top ten. The starting material was CD4+ T cells from blood, obtained before liver transplant. All receptors derive from a human donor who received a liver transplant.

V usage is TRBV6-5 and J usage is TRBJ2-4; TRBD1 matches at 8 bases. Germline values: CDR1 MNHEY, CDR2 SVGAGI. The junction had 4 bases not matched to a gene; V was cut back by 5 bases and J by 1 base. The CDR3 runs 15 residues. The CDR3 loop reads CASSRQGTAKNIQYF. As DNA, the CDR3 is TGTGCCAGCAGTAGACAGGGGACGGCCAAAAACATTCAGTACTTC.

The chain is built from TRBV11-3 and TRBJ2-3, with a tentative D call TRBD1 (8 bases). The CDR3 loop spans 15 amino acids. Trimming pared 1 base from V and 7 bases from J, leaving 15 bases between. Per germline, CDR1 SGHNT and CDR2 YENEEA. The DNA of the CDR3 is TGTGCCAGCAGCTTAGGCGGGGGCAGGGGGCATACGCAGTATTTT. Translated: CASSLGGGRGHTQYF.

The CDR3, as DNA: TGTGCCAACAGTACAGGGGGCCTCGACACCGGGGAGCTGTTTTTT. It is translated as CANSTGGLDTGELFF. J is TRBJ2-2 and V is TRBV11-3, with 9 bases matching TRBD1. The germline V gene has CDR1 SGHNT and CDR2 YENEEA. This CDR3 has 15 residues. V lost 10 bases, J lost 3 bases, and 9 bases stayed unmatched.

The chain employs TRBV5-6 and TRBJ2-5, with D perhaps matching TRBD2 (6 bases). Trimming took off 4 bases at V and 5 bases at J, with 18 bases between the two ends. Germline V gives CDR1 SGHDT, CDR2 YYEEEE. The CDR3 is made up of 15 amino acids. Here the CDR3 reads CASSPGQTSFETQYF. In nucleotides, the CDR3 is TGTGCCAGCAGCCCTGGTCAGACTAGTTTCGAGACCCAGTACTTC.

Details on this clone: Sequence at one end of the junction differs from germline and may be a read error. V and J are TRBV6-5 and TRBJ1-3; D ambiguous. Germline lookup yields CDR1 MNHEY and CDR2 SVGAGI. The CDR3 extends over 13 amino acids. Here the CDR3 reads CASNYNSGNTIYF. For the CDR3, the DNA is TGTGCCAGCAATTACAACTCTGGAAACACCATATATTTT.

The rearrangement joins TRBV5-5 to TRBJ1-1; maybe TRBD1 (5 bases). The ends were cut back, 5 bases at V and 5 bases at J, with 19 bases in the middle. The CDR3 is made up of 15 amino acids. The germline V gene has CDR1 SGHKS and CDR2 YYEKEE (reference sequence). CDR3 sequence reads: CASSSYSGSLTEAFF. In DNA form, the CDR3 reads TGTGCCAGCAGTTCCTATTCAGGGAGCTTGACTGAAGCTTTCTTT.

The CDR3 region has the DNA TGTGCCACCAGCAGAGATCTAGGACAGGGGATCCCCGAGCAGTACGTC. Translation gives CATSRDLGQGIPEQYV. The V and J genes are TRBV15 and TRBJ2-7; 9 bases map to TRBD1. Germline V gene lookup returns CDR1 LNHNV and CDR2 YYDKDF (reference sequence). This CDR3 is 16 amino acids long. After removal of 0 bases from V and 6 bases from J, the junction contained 9 bases not matched to a gene.

This clone was picked up one time. This chain uses TRBV19 with TRBJ2-2; no firm D call. Germline CDR1 LNHDA, CDR2 SQIVND (reference sequence). The CDR3 extends over 11 amino acids. Trimming stripped 5 bases from V and 5 bases from J, with 3 bases between. CDR3 loop: CASSQTGELFF. The CDR3 bases are TGTGCCAGTAGTCAGACCGGGGAGCTGTTTTTT.

This chain links TRBV28 with TRBJ2-7; D is possibly TRBD2 (6 bases). CDR1 is MDHEN and CDR2 is SYDVKM in the germline V gene. V shed 9 bases and J shed 2 bases, with 8 bases lying between them. The CDR3 is 11 residues long. CDR3 amino acids: CASAGPYEQYF. The CDR3, as DNA: TGTGCCAGTGCGGGACCCTACGAGCAGTACTTC.

This chain uses TRBV2 with TRBJ1-2, with 7 bases fitting TRBD1. The germline CDR1 and CDR2 sequences are SNHLY and FYNNEI. This CDR3 comprises 16 residues. Trimming cost V 0 bases and J 3 bases; bases outside gene matches: 7. The CDR3 DNA sequence: TGTGCCAGCAGTGAAGCCGGGGGGACAGCCGACTATGGCTACACCTTC. Protein: CASSEAGGTADYGYTF.

The chain combines TRBV7-2 with TRBJ2-5; 9 bases fit TRBD2. V shed 4 bases and J 2 bases; nucleotides not matched to a gene: 5. This CDR3 comprises 15 residues. Germline V CDR1 and CDR2: SGHTA, FQGNSA. CDR3 region: CASSSLAGTQETQYF. The CDR3 nucleotides read TGTGCCAGCAGCTCCCTAGCGGGGACACAAGAGACCCAGTACTTC.

The chain combines TRBV11-2 with TRBJ2-7, with 9 bases identical to TRBD1. Germline V gives CDR1 SGHAT, CDR2 FQNNGV. CDR3 size: 15 residues. V lost 5 bases, J lost 3 bases, and 8 bases stayed unmatched. The CDR3 reads CASSRPGTGSYEQYV. CDR3 sequence (DNA): TGTGCCAGCAGCCGTCCCGGGACAGGGAGCTACGAGCAGTACGTC.

The rearrangement joins TRBV28 to TRBJ1-2; D gene unclear. Germline CDR1 is MDHEN and CDR2 is SYDVKM. The CDR3 sequence is 12 residues long. Trimming took off 2 bases at V and 4 bases at J, with 5 bases between the two ends. The CDR3 reads CASSLDGYGYTF. For the CDR3, the DNA is TGTGCCAGCAGTTTAGACGGCTATGGCTACACCTTC.

The rearrangement links TRBV5-1 to TRBJ2-5; D is uncertain. The V gene's germline CDR1 is SGHRS and CDR2 YFSETQ. The CDR3 totals 14 residues. V was shortened by 0 bases and J by 5 bases, with 11 bases between the two germline ends. CDR3 in DNA: TGCGCCAGCAGCTTGGACGGGCAGTGGGAGACCCAGTACTTC. Translated, it gives CASSLDGQWETQYF. The variable domain in full, with the rest retrieved from reference TRBV5-1 and TRBJ2-5, is KAGVTQTPRYLIKTRGQQVTLSCSPISGHRSVSWYQQTPGQGLQFLFEYFSETQRNKGNFPGRFSGRQFSNSRSEMNVSTLELGDSALYLCASSLDGQWETQYFGPGTRLLVL.